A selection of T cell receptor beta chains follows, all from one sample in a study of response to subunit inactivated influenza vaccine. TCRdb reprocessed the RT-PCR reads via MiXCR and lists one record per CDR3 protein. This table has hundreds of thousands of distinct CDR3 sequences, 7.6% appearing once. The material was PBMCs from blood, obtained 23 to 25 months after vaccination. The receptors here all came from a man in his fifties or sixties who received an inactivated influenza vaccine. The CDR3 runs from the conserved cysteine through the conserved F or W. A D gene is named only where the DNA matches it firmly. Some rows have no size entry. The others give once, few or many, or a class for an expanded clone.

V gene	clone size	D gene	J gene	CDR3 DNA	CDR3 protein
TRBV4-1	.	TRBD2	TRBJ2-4	TGCGCCAGCAGCCAAGGACTAGCGGGGGGGCCAGCCAAAAACATTCAGTACTTC	CASSQGLAGGPAKNIQYF
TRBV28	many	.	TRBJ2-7	TGTGCCAGCAGTTTAGTTTACTCCTACGAGCAGTACTTC	CASSLVYSYEQYF
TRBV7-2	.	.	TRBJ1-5	TGTGCCAGCAGCTTCGGTATCAATGGTCAGCCCCAGCATTTT	CASSFGINGQPQHF
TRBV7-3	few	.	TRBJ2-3	TGTGCCAGCAGCTTAACCCCTAGCGCAACAGATACGCAGTATTTT	CASSLTPSATDTQYF
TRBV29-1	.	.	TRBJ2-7	TGCAGCGCCCGGGCCTCAGGGGACCCCTACAATGAGCAGTACTTC	CSARASGDPYNEQYF
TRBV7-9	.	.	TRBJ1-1	TGTGCCAGCAGCTCGGGGGTATGGGACACTGAAGCTTTCTTT	CASSSGVWDTEAFF
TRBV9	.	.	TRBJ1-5	TGTGCCAGCAGCGTAGGAGAGATGGGCAATCAGCCCCAGCATTTT	CASSVGEMGNQPQHF
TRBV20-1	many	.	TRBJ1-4	TGCAGTGCTAGAGATCGGGGTACGAATGAAAAACTGTTTTTT	CSARDRGTNEKLFF
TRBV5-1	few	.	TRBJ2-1	TGCGCCAGCAGCTTGATTGGGATACTTACAAGTGGTGAGCAGTTCTTC	CASSLIGILTSGEQFF
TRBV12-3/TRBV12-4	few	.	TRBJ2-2	TGTGCCAGCAGGAGGGACTCCCCCGGGGAGCTGTTTTTT	CASRRDSPGELFF
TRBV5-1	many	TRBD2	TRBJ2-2	TGCGCCAGCAGACCCATGACTAGCGTTCGGACCGGGGAGCTGTTTTTT	CASRPMTSVRTGELFF
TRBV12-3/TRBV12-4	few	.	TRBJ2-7	TGTGCCAGCAGTTTAGGGTGGGGGGCAGGCGAGCAGTACTTC	CASSLGWGAGEQYF
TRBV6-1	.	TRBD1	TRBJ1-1	TGTGCCAGCAGTCGCGCGAGGACAGGGGGCGCGAACACTGAAGCTTTCTTT	CASSRARTGGANTEAFF
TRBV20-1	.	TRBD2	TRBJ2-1	TGCAGCATCCTAAGACTAGCGGGGTCCTACAATGAGCAGTTCTTC	CSILRLAGSYNEQFF
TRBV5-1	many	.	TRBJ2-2	TGCGCCAGCAGCTTGGATCCAGCGACCGGGGAGCTGTTTTTT	CASSLDPATGELFF
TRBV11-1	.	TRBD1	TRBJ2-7	TGTGCCAGCAGCTTAGCGGGACAGGCCGCCGAGCAGTACTTC	CASSLAGQAAEQYF
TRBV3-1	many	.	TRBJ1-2	TGTGCCAGCAGCCAAAAGCGCAGGGACTATGGCTACACCTTC	CASSQKRRDYGYTF
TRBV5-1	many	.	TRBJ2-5	TGCGCCAGCAGCTTGGATCCTTACCAAGAGACCCAGTACTTC	CASSLDPYQETQYF
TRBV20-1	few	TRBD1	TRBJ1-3	TGCAGCGTTGGGGACAGCGGCGGAAACACCATATATTTT	CSVGDSGGNTIYF
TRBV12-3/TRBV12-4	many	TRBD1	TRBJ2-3	TGTGCCAGCAGTGCAGGGGGTGTAGATACGCAGTATTTT	CASSAGGVDTQYF
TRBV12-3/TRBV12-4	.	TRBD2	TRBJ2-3	TGTGCCAGCAGAAGGACTAGGATCTTATCAGATACGCAGTATTTT	CASRRTRILSDTQYF
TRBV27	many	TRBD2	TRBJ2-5	TGTGCCAGCAGTTTAAGGACTAGCGCCCTAGAGACCCAGTACTTC	CASSLRTSALETQYF
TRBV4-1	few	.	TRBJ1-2	TGCGCCAGCAGCCTTCAGGCTAACTCCAACTATGGCTACACCTTC	CASSLQANSNYGYTF
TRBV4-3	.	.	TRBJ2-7	TGCGCCAGCAGCCAAGGCCCGGCTGGCGAGCAGTACTTC	CASSQGPAGEQYF
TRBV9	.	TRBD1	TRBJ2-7	TGTGCCAGCAGCTCTTCCGGGACAGGATTTGATGAGCAGTACTTC	CASSSSGTGFDEQYF
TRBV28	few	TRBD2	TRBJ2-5	TGTGCCAGCAGTTTATCGCTAGCGGGAGTCCAAGAGACCCAGTACTTC	CASSLSLAGVQETQYF
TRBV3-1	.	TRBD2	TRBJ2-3	TGTGCCAGCAGCCACGGGACTAGCGAAGGCACAGATACGCAGTATTTT	CASSHGTSEGTDTQYF
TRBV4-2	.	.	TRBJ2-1	TGTGCCAGCAGCCAAGAATCGCTCTCCTACAATGAGCAGTTCTTC	CASSQESLSYNEQFF
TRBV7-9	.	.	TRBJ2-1	TGTGCCAGCAGCTCGAGGGGGGGGACCTACAATGAGCAGTTCTTC	CASSSRGGTYNEQFF
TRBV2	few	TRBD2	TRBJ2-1	TGTGCCAGCGCGGAGGAACCGGGACTAGCGGAAAATGAGCAGTTCTTC	CASAEEPGLAENEQFF
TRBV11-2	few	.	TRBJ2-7	TGTGCCAGCAGCCCAGTCCGGAGTCCGGGACGCGCCTACGAGCAGTACTTC	CASSPVRSPGRAYEQYF
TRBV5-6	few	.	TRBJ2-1	TGTGCCAGCAGCTTACGGACTATGGGGCAGTTCTTC	CASSLRTMGQFF
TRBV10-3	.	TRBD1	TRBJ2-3	TGTGCCATCAGGGGCCTGACAGGGAGAATATCCAGCACAGATACGCAGTATTTT	CAIRGLTGRISSTDTQYF
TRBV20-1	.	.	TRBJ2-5	TGCAGTGCCTTCTTCCTTCAGGACCAAGAGACCCAGTACTTC	CSAFFLQDQETQYF
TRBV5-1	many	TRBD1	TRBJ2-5	TGCGCCAGCAGCTTGGGGGACCCAGGGGGCCACCTCGGAGAGACCCAGTACTTC	CASSLGDPGGHLGETQYF
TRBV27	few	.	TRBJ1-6	TGTGCCAGCAGCCACGTTACAGGGCGAGGGGGTAATTCACCCCTCCACTTT	CASSHVTGRGGNSPLHF
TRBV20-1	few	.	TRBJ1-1	TGCAGTGCTACCAAGAGCAGGCAGGGAATTTTCTTT	CSATKSRQGIFF
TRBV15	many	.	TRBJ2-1	TGTGCCACCAGCCCAAGACAGGCGGGTGAGCAGTTCTTC	CATSPRQAGEQFF
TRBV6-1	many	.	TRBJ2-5	TGTGCCAGCAGTAATGGGAAAAGGGGAGAGACCCAGTACTTC	CASSNGKRGETQYF